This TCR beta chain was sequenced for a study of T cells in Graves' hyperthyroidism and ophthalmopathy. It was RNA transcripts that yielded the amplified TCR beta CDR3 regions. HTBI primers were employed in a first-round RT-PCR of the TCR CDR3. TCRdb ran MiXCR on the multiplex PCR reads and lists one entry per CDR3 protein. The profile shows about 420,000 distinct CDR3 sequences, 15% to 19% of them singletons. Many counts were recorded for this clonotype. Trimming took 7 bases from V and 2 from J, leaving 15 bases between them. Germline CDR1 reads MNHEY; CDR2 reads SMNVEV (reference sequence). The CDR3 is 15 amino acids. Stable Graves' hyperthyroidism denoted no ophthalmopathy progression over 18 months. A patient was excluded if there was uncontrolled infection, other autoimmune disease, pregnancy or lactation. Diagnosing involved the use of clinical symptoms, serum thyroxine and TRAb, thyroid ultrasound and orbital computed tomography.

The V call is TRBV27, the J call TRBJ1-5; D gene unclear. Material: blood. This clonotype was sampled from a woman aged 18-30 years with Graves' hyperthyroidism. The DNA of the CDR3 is TGTGCCAGCATGATAAGTTGGTCTGGCAATCAGCCCCAGCATTTT. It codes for CASMISWSGNQPQHF.